Shown below are 17 T cell receptor beta chains from a single sample sequenced in a study of cytomegalovirus exposure and HLA in healthy donors. The PCR was carried out with 60 Vbeta primers and 13 Jbeta primers. The data were produced by immunoSEQ multiplex PCR, yet TCRdb's version contains in-frame clones alone and is incomplete. The repertoire holds 120,000 or so clones, roughly two thirds seen once, with over 1.5% in the top ten. The sample consisted of PBMCs. These TCRs come from a young man in good health and CMV-seropositive.

Regarding this clone: This may be a read error, as it is one base from a much larger clone. The rearrangement uses TRBV27 and TRBJ2-1, with 7 bases identical to TRBD1. V lost 7 bases, J lost 6 bases, and 18 bases stayed unmatched. CDR3 length: 17 amino acids. Germline V gene data show CDR1 as MNHEY and CDR2 as SMNVEV (reference sequence). CDR3 sequence: CASTGNTGVVIVNEQFF. CDR3 bases: TGTGCCAGCACCGGTAACACAGGGGTGGTAATTGTCAATGAGCAGTTCTTC.

The sample holds a few counts of this clone. V gene TRBV5-4 combines with J gene TRBJ2-7; no clear D. In germline, CDR1 is SGHNT, CDR2 YYREEE (reference sequence). V shed 4 bases and J shed 2 bases, with 10 bases lying between them. CDR3 size: 13 residues. CDR3 sequence (DNA): TGTGCCAGCAGCCCGACTGGCGCCTACGAGCAGTACTTC. It is translated as CASSPTGAYEQYF.

The J gene is TRBJ2-6, the V gene TRBV29-1; D gene ambiguous. Trimming left V 6 bases short and J 0 bases short, with 12 bases between. There are 15 residues in the CDR3. Per the germline V gene, CDR1 is SQVTM and CDR2 is ANQGSEA. DNA of the CDR3: TGCAGCGTCGGGTCCAGCCTCTCTGGGGCCAACGTCCTGACTTTC. Translating gives CSVGSSLSGANVLTF. The full variable domain, in which reference TRBV29-1 and TRBJ2-6 provide the parts outside the CDR3, is SAVISQKPSRDICQRGTSLTIQCQVDSQVTMMFWYRQQPGQSLTLIATANQGSEATYESGFVIDKFPISRPNLTFSTLTVSNMSPEDSSIYLCSVGSSLSGANVLTFGAGSRLTVL.

This clone was detected only a few times. V gene TRBV5-5 combines with J gene TRBJ2-7, with 10 bases that match TRBD1. Germline CDR1 and CDR2: SGHKS and YYEKEE (reference sequence). Trimming removed 4 bases from V and 5 bases from J; junction bases left unmatched: 12. This CDR3 is 16 amino acids long. For the CDR3, the DNA is TGTGCCAGCAGCCGGCGGACAGGGGGGATGAATGACGAGCAGTACTTC. This encodes CASSRRTGGMNDEQYF.

The chain has TRBV6-1 and TRBJ2-3; 7 bases map to TRBD1. The CDR3 covers 14 residues. Losses at the gene ends were 8 bases for V and 3 bases for J; bases not matched to a gene: 8. Per the germline V gene, CDR1 is MNHNS and CDR2 is SASEGT. CDR3 region: CASRWQGVTDTQYF. The CDR3 DNA reads TGTGCCAGCCGGTGGCAGGGGGTAACAGATACGCAGTATTTT.

The chain is built from TRBV7-3 and TRBJ2-5; a possible D gene is TRBD2 (5 bases). Trimming removed 5 bases at V and 5 bases at J, with 12 bases between. CDR1 is SGHTA, CDR2 FQGTGA, per germline. This CDR3 has 13 residues. The DNA for the CDR3 is TGTGCCAGCAGCACCAGCCCGGGGGAGACCCAGTACTTC. Translating gives CASSTSPGETQYF.

This clone was observed a few times. The rearrangement joins TRBV9 to TRBJ2-3; 7 nucleotides line up with TRBD2. The germline V gene has CDR1 SGDLS and CDR2 YYNGEE. The trim removed 3 bases at V and 0 bases at J, leaving 4 bases unmatched. This CDR3 is built from 15 residues. The chain's CDR3 is CASSASGISTDTQYF. The CDR3 DNA is TGTGCCAGCAGCGCCAGCGGGATTAGCACAGATACGCAGTATTTT.

There are a few counts of this clone. The genes are TRBV11-2 and TRBJ1-5, with a possible D match to TRBD1 (5 bases). The CDR3 spans 15 residues. Germline V lookup: CDR1 SGHAT, CDR2 FQNNGV. Between the trimmed V and J ends, which lost 5 bases and 3 bases, there was a span of 14 bases. The CDR3 region is CASSQGSGINQPQHF. The CDR3 DNA reads TGTGCCAGCAGCCAAGGGTCAGGGATCAATCAGCCCCAGCATTTT.

The chain employs TRBV5-1 and TRBJ2-5; 9 nucleotides align to TRBD1. The CDR3 extends over 14 amino acids. V dropped 5 bases and J dropped 4; count of bases not matched to a gene: 6. Germline-derived CDR1 and CDR2 are SGHRS and YFSETQ. The CDR3 loop reads CASRPYRGPETQYF. In DNA form, the CDR3 reads TGCGCCAGCAGGCCATACAGGGGGCCAGAGACCCAGTACTTC.

This chain uses TRBV10-3 with TRBJ2-1, with 8 bases aligning to TRBD1. The V gene's germline CDR1 is ENHRY and CDR2 SYGVKD. After removal of 5 bases from V and 3 bases from J, the junction contained 6 bases not matched to a gene. The CDR3 has 15 amino acids. CDR3 DNA sequence: TGTGCCATCAGTTCCGGGACAGGAATCTACAATGAGCAGTTCTTC. Its protein is CAISSGTGIYNEQFF.

The rearrangement uses TRBV27 and TRBJ2-5, with 10 positions matching TRBD2. Trimming at V came to 2 bases and at J to 6 bases, leaving 6 bases not matched to a gene. CDR1 is MNHEY, CDR2 SMNVEV, per germline (reference sequence). This CDR3 is 15 amino acids long. CDR3 loop: CASSLLGLAKQTQYF. In nucleotides, the CDR3 is TGTGCCAGCAGTTTACTGGGACTAGCGAAACAGACCCAGTACTTC.

The chain recombines TRBV11-3 with TRBJ2-1, with 7 bases lining up with TRBD1. Trimming at V came to 1 base and at J to 1 base, leaving 4 bases not matched to a gene. The length of the CDR3 is 16 residues. CDR1 and CDR2 (germline): SGHNT, YENEEA. As DNA, the CDR3 is TGTGCCAGCAGCTTAGGAGACAGGGATTCCTACAATGAGCAGTTCTTC. Translating gives CASSLGDRDSYNEQFF. Supplemented by reference TRBV11-3 and TRBJ2-1, the full variable domain reads EAGVVQSPRYKIIEKKQPVAFWCNPISGHNTLYWYLQNLGQGPELLIRYENEEAVDDSQLPKDRFSAERLKGVDSTLKIQPAELGDSAVYLCASSLGDRDSYNEQFFGPGTRLTVL.

This clone was recorded once. This sequence joins TRBV6-5 and TRBJ2-2, with D tentatively TRBD2 (7 bases). V was cut by 7 bases and J by 4 bases, with 13 bases left in between. CDR1 and CDR2 (germline): MNHEY, SVGAGI. This CDR3 comprises 14 residues. The CDR3 nucleotides read TGTGCCAGCAAACGGGGGGCACTCACCGGGGAGCTGTTTTTT. It encodes CASKRGALTGELFF.

The genes are TRBV9 and TRBJ2-3; 11 nucleotides line up with TRBD2. This CDR3 spans 17 amino acids. V was clipped by 3 bases and J by 2 bases; unmatched bases: 8. Germline values: CDR1 SGDLS, CDR2 YYNGEE. This chain's CDR3 is CASSDGRGLAVTDTQYF. CDR3 bases: TGTGCCAGCAGCGATGGAAGGGGACTAGCGGTCACAGATACGCAGTATTTT.

This chain uses TRBV6-4 with TRBJ1-2, with 9 bases aligning to TRBD1. From germline, CDR1 is MRHNA and CDR2 SNTAGT. Trimming at V came to 0 bases and at J to 6 bases, leaving 5 bases not matched to a gene. There are 15 residues in the CDR3. The CDR3 DNA is TGTGCCAGCAGTGACTCGAACAGGGGGCAGGATGGCTACACCTTC. It yields the protein CASSDSNRGQDGYTF.

This rearrangement joins TRBV28 to TRBJ2-2; unclear D gene. Germline V gene sequence: CDR1 MDHEN, CDR2 SYDVKM. This CDR3 region has 13 residues. Trimming shortened V by 7 bases and J by 6 bases, and 12 bases separated the two germline ends. The CDR3 reads CASTQRIAGELFF. The CDR3 bases are TGTGCCAGCACCCAGCGTATAGCCGGGGAGCTGTTTTTT.

The chain has TRBV5-1 and TRBJ1-2, with TRBD1 identical over 7 bases. Germline V gene lookup returns CDR1 SGHRS and CDR2 YFSETQ. V was pared by 1 base and J by 8 bases, with 5 bases of the junction left unmatched. The CDR3 sequence is 13 residues long. CDR3: CASSLRGREGYTF. DNA of the CDR3: TGCGCCAGCAGCTTGAGGGGGCGTGAGGGCTACACCTTC. The variable domain in full, with the rest retrieved from reference TRBV5-1 and TRBJ1-2, is KAGVTQTPRYLIKTRGQQVTLSCSPISGHRSVSWYQQTPGQGLQFLFEYFSETQRNKGNFPGRFSGRQFSNSRSEMNVSTLELGDSALYLCASSLRGREGYTFGSGTRLTVV.